Many counts were recorded for the clone carrying this TCR beta chain. What it binds is not known. From the germline J gene comes the end of the CDR3, since the read stops 3 residues before it. Sequencing used immunoSEQ multiplex PCR; TCRdb keeps in-frame clones, though not all of them. The sample includes around 42,000 clones, none of them occurring once. The data originate from a study of T cell clonality in common variable immunodeficiency. Findings of the study overall: The cause of increased CVID clonality remains unclear without subpopulation sequencing.

This CDR3 region has 15 residues. Germline V lookup: CDR1 SEHNR, CDR2 FQNEAQ (reference sequence). V was shortened by 6 bases and J by 0 bases, with 12 bases between the two germline ends. The source material was peripheral blood mononuclear cells. The chain joins TRBV7-9 to TRBJ1-5, with D uncertain. The TCR sequence derives from a person aged 18 to 70 in good health. The CDR3 loop reads CASSASGDSNQPQHF. The part of the CDR3 DNA that was read is TGTGCCAGCAGTGCCAGCGGCGATAGCAATCAGCCC.